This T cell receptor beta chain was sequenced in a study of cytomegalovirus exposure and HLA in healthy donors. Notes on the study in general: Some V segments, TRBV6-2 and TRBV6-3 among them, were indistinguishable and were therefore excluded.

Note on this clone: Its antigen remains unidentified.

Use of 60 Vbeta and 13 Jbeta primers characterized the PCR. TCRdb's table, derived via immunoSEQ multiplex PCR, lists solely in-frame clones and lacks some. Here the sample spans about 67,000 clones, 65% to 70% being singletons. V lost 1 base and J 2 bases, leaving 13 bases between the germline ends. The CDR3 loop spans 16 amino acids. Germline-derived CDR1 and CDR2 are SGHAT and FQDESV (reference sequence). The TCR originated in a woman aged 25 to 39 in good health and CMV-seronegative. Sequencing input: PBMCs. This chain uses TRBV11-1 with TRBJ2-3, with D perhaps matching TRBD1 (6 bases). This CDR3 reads CASSLGDTIFTDTQYF. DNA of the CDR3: TGTGCCAGCAGCTTAGGGGACACTATCTTCACAGATACGCAGTATTTT.